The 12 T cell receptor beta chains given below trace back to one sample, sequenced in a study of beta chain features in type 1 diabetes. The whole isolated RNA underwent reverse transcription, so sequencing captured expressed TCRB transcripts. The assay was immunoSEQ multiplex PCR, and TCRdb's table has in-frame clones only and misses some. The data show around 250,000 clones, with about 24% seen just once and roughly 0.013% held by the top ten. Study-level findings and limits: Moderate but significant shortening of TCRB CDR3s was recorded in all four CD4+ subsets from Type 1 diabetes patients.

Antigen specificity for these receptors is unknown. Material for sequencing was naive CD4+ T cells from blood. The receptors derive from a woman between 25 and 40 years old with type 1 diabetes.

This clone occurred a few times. The DNA of the CDR3 is TGTGCCAGCAGTCCCCGGACTAGCGGAAACTACAATGAGCAGTTCTTC. This translates into CASSPRTSGNYNEQFF. The rearrangement links TRBV28 to TRBJ2-1; 10 bases map to TRBD2. Germline-derived CDR1 and CDR2 are MDHEN and SYDVKM. The CDR3 covers 16 residues. With 5 bases clipped from V and 3 bases from J, the junction kept 7 bases outside the gene matches.

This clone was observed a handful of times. The CDR3 protein is CASSDFAEQFF. DNA for the CDR3: TGTGCCAGCAGCGACTTCGCAGAGCAGTTCTTC. The chain recombines TRBV27 with TRBJ2-1, with unresolved D. Deletions cut 6 bases from V and 10 bases from J, with 10 bases between. Germline V gives CDR1 MNHEY, CDR2 SMNVEV (reference sequence). The CDR3 totals 11 residues.

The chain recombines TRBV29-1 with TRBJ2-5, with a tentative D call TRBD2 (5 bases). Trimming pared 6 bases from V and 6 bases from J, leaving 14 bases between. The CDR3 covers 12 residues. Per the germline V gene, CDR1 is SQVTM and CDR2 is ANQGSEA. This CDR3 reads CSVRGLMKTQYF. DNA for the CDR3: TGCAGCGTACGCGGGTTGATGAAGACCCAGTACTTC.

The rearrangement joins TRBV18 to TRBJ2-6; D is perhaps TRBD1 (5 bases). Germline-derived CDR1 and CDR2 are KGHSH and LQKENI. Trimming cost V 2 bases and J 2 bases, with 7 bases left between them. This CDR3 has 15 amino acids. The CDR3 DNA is TGTGCCAGCTCACCAAGGGGCACTGGGGCCAACGTCCTGACTTTC. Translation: CASSPRGTGANVLTF.

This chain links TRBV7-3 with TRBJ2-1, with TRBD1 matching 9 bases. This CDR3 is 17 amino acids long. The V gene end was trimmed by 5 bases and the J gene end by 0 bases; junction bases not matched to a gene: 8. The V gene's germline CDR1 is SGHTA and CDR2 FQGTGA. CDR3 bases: TGTGCCAGCAGCCCACAGGGGGCCCAAAGCTCCTACAATGAGCAGTTCTTC. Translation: CASSPQGAQSSYNEQFF.

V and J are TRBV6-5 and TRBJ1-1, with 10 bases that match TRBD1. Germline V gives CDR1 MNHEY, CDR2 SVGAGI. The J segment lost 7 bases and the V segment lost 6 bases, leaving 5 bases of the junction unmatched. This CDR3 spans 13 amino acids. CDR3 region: CASRGDRGREAFF. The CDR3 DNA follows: TGTGCCAGCAGAGGTGACAGGGGGCGTGAAGCTTTCTTT.

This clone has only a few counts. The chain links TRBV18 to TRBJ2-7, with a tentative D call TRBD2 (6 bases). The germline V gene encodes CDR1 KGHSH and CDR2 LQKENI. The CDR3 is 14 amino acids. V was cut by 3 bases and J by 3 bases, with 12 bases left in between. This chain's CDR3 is CASSPPGLGYEQYF. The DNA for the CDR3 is TGTGCCAGCTCACCGCCGGGACTGGGCTACGAGCAGTACTTC.

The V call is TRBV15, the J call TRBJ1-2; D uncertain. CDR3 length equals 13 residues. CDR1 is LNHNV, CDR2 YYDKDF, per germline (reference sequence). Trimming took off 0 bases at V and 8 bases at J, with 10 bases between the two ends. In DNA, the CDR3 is TGTGCCACCAGCAGAGATCCCCTGCGCGGCTACACCTTC. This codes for CATSRDPLRGYTF.

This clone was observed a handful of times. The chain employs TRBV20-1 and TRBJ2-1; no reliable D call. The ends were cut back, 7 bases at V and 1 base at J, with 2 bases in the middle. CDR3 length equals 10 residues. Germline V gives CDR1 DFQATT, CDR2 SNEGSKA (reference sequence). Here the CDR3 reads CSVSYNEQFF. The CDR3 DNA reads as TGCAGTGTATCCTACAATGAGCAGTTCTTC.

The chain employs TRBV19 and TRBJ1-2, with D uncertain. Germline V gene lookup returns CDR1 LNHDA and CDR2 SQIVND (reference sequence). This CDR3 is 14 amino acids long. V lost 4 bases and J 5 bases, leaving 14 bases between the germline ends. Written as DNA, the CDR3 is TGTGCCAGTAGTACGACGGACGGACTGTATGGCTACACCTTC. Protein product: CASSTTDGLYGYTF.

The CDR3 DNA is TGTGCCAGCAGTTACGGTCACGCGGGGGGTTCCTACGAGCAGTACTTC. Amino acid sequence: CASSYGHAGGSYEQYF. V and J are TRBV6-5 and TRBJ2-7; 8 nucleotides line up with TRBD2. Germline values: CDR1 MNHEY, CDR2 SVGAGI. The junction had 7 bases not matched to a gene; V was cut back by 2 bases and J by 1 base. The CDR3 length is 16 residues.

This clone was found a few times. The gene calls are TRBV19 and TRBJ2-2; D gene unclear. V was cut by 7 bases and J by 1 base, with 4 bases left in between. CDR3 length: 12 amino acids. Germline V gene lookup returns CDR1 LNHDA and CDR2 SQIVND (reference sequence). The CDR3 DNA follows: TGTGCCAGTACCTGGAACACCGGGGAGCTGTTTTTT. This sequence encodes CASTWNTGELFF.